These 25 T cell receptor beta chains originate from one sample sequenced in a study of PD-1 blockade in classical Hodgkin lymphoma. Libraries were prepared by immunoSEQ multiplex PCR; TCRdb keeps only in-frame clonotypes and omits some of them. This table holds about 98,000 clones, 80% to 90% found once. Patients all relapsed after autologous stem cell transplantation, and there was variation in brentuximab vedotin exposure. The starting material was peripheral blood mononuclear cells (PBMCs), obtained before the second cycle of nivolumab. Receptor source: a human donor with classical Hodgkin lymphoma.

The chain carries TRBV5-5 and TRBJ2-1; D remains unclear. The CDR3 length is 16 residues. Trimming cost V 5 bases and J 3 bases, with 18 bases left between them. Germline CDR1 SGHKS, CDR2 YYEKEE (reference sequence). This CDR3 reads CASSSETGFLYNEQFF. DNA for the CDR3: TGTGCCAGCAGTTCCGAAACCGGGTTCCTCTACAATGAGCAGTTCTTC.

This clone appeared a single time. The chain employs TRBV29-1 and TRBJ2-7, with D perhaps TRBD1 (6 bases). V was clipped by 1 base and J by 3 bases, with 13 bases between them. The CDR3 totals 14 residues. Germline CDR1 and CDR2: SQVTM and ANQGSEA. The CDR3 here is CSVEAGALGYEQYF. The CDR3 coding sequence is TGCAGCGTTGAAGCAGGGGCGTTAGGCTACGAGCAGTACTTC.

By share, this clone counts as medium-sized. This specimen includes other DNA sequences encoding the same CDR3. This chain links TRBV18 with TRBJ2-7; tentatively, D is TRBD1 (5 bases). V lost 0 bases to trimming and J lost 7 bases, with 7 bases between them. Germline V gene data show CDR1 as KGHSH and CDR2 as LQKENI. The CDR3 sequence is 12 residues long. The CDR3 here is CASSPPQGEQYF. CDR3 nucleotides: TGTGCCAGCTCACCACCGCAGGGAGAGCAGTACTTC.

The chain employs TRBV5-4 and TRBJ2-5; D might be TRBD2 (6 bases). Trimming took off 4 bases at V and 0 bases at J, with 10 bases between the two ends. The V gene's germline CDR1 is SGHNT and CDR2 YYREEE (reference sequence). The CDR3 contains 14 residues. The CDR3 sequence is CASSPIADQETQYF. Written as DNA, the CDR3 is TGTGCCAGCAGCCCCATAGCGGACCAAGAGACCCAGTACTTC.

This rearrangement joins TRBV5-4 to TRBJ2-1; D possibly corresponds to TRBD2 (6 bases). Germline lookup yields CDR1 SGHNT and CDR2 YYREEE (reference sequence). The CDR3 spans 15 residues. Deletions cut 5 bases from V and 6 bases from J, with 18 bases between. The CDR3 bases are TGTGCCAGCAGTCACATGGCGGGGAGCTTCAATGAGCAGTTCTTC. Its translation: CASSHMAGSFNEQFF.

In its sample, this clone was seen once. This chain joins TRBV5-1 and TRBJ2-1; 10 nucleotides agree with TRBD2. The CDR3 has 16 amino acids. Looked up from germline, CDR1 is SGHRS and CDR2 is YFSETQ. Losses at the gene ends were 3 bases for V and 2 bases for J; bases not matched to a gene: 5. The CDR3 loop reads CASSSVAGGTYNEQFF. The CDR3, as DNA: TGCGCCAGCAGCTCAGTAGCGGGAGGAACCTACAATGAGCAGTTCTTC.

The chain has TRBV6-5 and TRBJ1-2; D perhaps matches TRBD1 (5 bases). Trimming took 2 bases from V and 4 from J, leaving 8 bases between them. Germline-derived CDR1 and CDR2 are MNHEY and SVGAGI. CDR3 length: 13 residues. CDR3: CASSYPGSYGYTF. The CDR3 DNA sequence: TGTGCCAGCAGTTACCCAGGGAGCTATGGCTACACCTTC.

This clone was seen ten or more times. The chain carries TRBV14 and TRBJ1-2, with 7 nucleotides matching TRBD1. The germline gives CDR1 SGHDN, CDR2 FVKESK. This CDR3 has 14 amino acids. The V segment lost 0 bases and the J segment 5 bases; nucleotides outside the gene matches: 3. The CDR3 DNA reads TGTGCCAGCAGCCAAGATCACAGGGGTTATGGCTACACCTTC. Translated: CASSQDHRGYGYTF.

V is TRBV28 and J is TRBJ2-5; 9 bases line up with TRBD2. Trimming removed 5 bases from V and 6 bases from J; junction bases left unmatched: 7. This CDR3 contains 14 residues. CDR1 MDHEN and CDR2 SYDVKM come from the germline V gene. The DNA for the CDR3 is TGTGCCAGCAGTACCGGCAGCGGGGGGAAGACCCAGTACTTC. Its protein product is CASSTGSGGKTQYF.

This clone was seen many times. The V call is TRBV2, the J call TRBJ2-7; possibly TRBD1 or TRBD2 for D (5 bases each). The V and J ends lost 10 bases and 1 base respectively, with 17 bases between them. Germline CDR1 reads SNHLY; CDR2 reads FYNNEI. The CDR3 spans 14 residues. Here the CDR3 DNA reads TGTGCCACAGCACCTTGGGGCGGGTCCTACGAGCAGTACTTC. Its translation: CATAPWGGSYEQYF.

This sequence joins TRBV4-2 and TRBJ2-2; D gene uncertain. This CDR3 comprises 12 residues. The V gene's germline CDR1 is LGHNA and CDR2 YNFKEQ. Between the trimmed V and J ends, which lost 5 bases and 4 bases, there was a span of 5 bases. CDR3 sequence reads: CASSLLTGELFF. The DNA for the CDR3 is TGTGCCAGCAGCTTGCTCACCGGGGAGCTGTTTTTT.

This clone showed up just a few times. This chain links TRBV7-2 with TRBJ1-1; D possibly corresponds to TRBD1 (5 bases). This CDR3 spans 13 amino acids. V was cut by 5 bases and J by 5 bases, with 12 bases left in between. The germline V gene has CDR1 SGHTA and CDR2 FQGNSA. CDR3 DNA: TGTGCCAGCAGCCCGACGAGGGGAACTGAAGCTTTCTTT. Residues: CASSPTRGTEAFF.

This clone was observed a few times. The rearrangement links TRBV7-9 to TRBJ2-7; a possible D gene is TRBD1 (6 bases). From germline, CDR1 is SEHNR and CDR2 FQNEAQ (reference sequence). This CDR3 spans 13 amino acids. V lost 5 bases, J lost 0 bases, and 8 bases lay in between. CDR3 sequence reads: CASSMDSSYEQYF. The CDR3 DNA reads as TGTGCCAGCAGCATGGACAGCTCCTACGAGCAGTACTTC.

The V gene is TRBV10-3, the J gene TRBJ2-3; TRBD2 aligns across 7 bases. This CDR3 has 14 residues. Germline V gene sequence: CDR1 ENHRY, CDR2 SYGVKD. With 6 bases clipped from V and 2 bases from J, the junction kept 5 bases outside the gene matches. The CDR3, as DNA: TGTGCCATCAGGCAAGCGGGAACCACAGATACGCAGTATTTT. It codes for CAIRQAGTTDTQYF.

This clone has a handful of counts. The chain employs TRBV19 and TRBJ2-2; TRBD1 matches 9 bases. CDR1 is LNHDA, CDR2 SQIVND, per germline (reference sequence). This CDR3 spans 14 amino acids. V was clipped by 5 bases and J by 6 bases; unmatched bases: 4. CDR3 protein: CASSWDRVAGELFF. In DNA form, the CDR3 reads TGTGCCAGTAGTTGGGACAGGGTGGCCGGGGAGCTGTTTTTT.

CDR3 region: CASSSGQLHEKLFF. The CDR3 DNA follows: TGTGCCAGCAGCTCGGGACAACTACATGAAAAACTGTTTTTT. The chain recombines TRBV13 with TRBJ1-4; the D gene is possibly TRBD1 (6 bases). CDR3 length: 14 amino acids. From germline, CDR1 is PRHDT and CDR2 FYEKMQ (reference sequence). Trimming left V 4 bases short and J 6 bases short, with 12 bases between. Full variable domain (outside the CDR3, taken from reference TRBV13 and TRBJ1-4): AAGVIQSPRHLIKEKRETATLKCYPIPRHDTVYWYQQGPGQDPQFLISFYEKMQSDKGSIPDRFSAQQFSDYHSELNMSSLELGDSALYFCASSSGQLHEKLFFGSGTQLSVL.

The V and J genes are TRBV14 and TRBJ2-7; 14 bases line up with TRBD2. Unmatched junction bases numbered 10, after V lost 4 bases and J lost 5 bases. This CDR3 contains 17 residues. Germline-derived CDR1 and CDR2 are SGHDN and FVKESK. The CDR3 reads CASSRGPPGLAGDEQYF. CDR3 DNA sequence: TGTGCCAGCAGCCGAGGACCCCCGGGACTAGCGGGAGACGAGCAGTACTTC.

This chain links TRBV6-5 with TRBJ1-4; weak D call: TRBD1 (5 bases). V lost 5 bases and J lost 8, with 12 bases in between. CDR3 length equals 13 residues. The V gene's germline CDR1 is MNHEY and CDR2 SVGAGI. The DNA of the CDR3 is TGTGCCAGCAGTCGGGACCCAACGGAAAAACTGTTTTTT. Translated, it gives CASSRDPTEKLFF.

The chain is built from TRBV7-3 and TRBJ2-1; unclear D gene. The CDR3 is 14 residues long. CDR1 and CDR2 (germline): SGHTA, FQGTGA. Between the trimmed V and J ends, which lost 1 base and 10 bases, there was a span of 14 bases. As DNA, the CDR3 is TGTGCCAGCAGCTTAAAACAGTCAGGAAGCGAGCAGTTCTTC. Translation gives CASSLKQSGSEQFF. The full variable domain, with the rest looked up from reference TRBV7-3 and TRBJ2-1, is GAGVSQTPSNKVTEKGKYVELRCDPISGHTALYWYRQSLGQGPEFLIYFQGTGAADDSGLPNDRFFAVRPEGSVSTLKIQRTERGDSAVYLCASSLKQSGSEQFFGPGTRLTVL.

The genes are TRBV11-3 and TRBJ2-2; TRBD1 matches 10 bases. The CDR3 runs 17 residues. The junction had 8 bases not matched to a gene; V was cut back by 6 bases and J by 1 base. Germline values: CDR1 SGHNT, CDR2 YENEEA. CDR3 residues: CASSSSRDRGNTGELFF. As DNA, the CDR3 is TGTGCCAGCAGTAGTAGCCGGGACAGGGGGAACACCGGGGAGCTGTTTTTT.

The rearrangement uses TRBV7-8 and TRBJ2-2, with 16 bases aligning to TRBD2. The germline V gene encodes CDR1 SGHVS and CDR2 FQNEAQ. V shed 10 bases, J shed 6 bases, and the junction held 11 bases outside the gene matches. The CDR3 runs to 17 residues. The CDR3 region has the DNA TGTGCCACCTGGTCGGGACTAGCGGGAGGGCCGTCCGGGGAGCTGTTTTTT. Protein: CATWSGLAGGPSGELFF.

This chain joins TRBV25-1 and TRBJ1-1; 8 nucleotides agree with TRBD1. J gave up 5 bases and V 7 bases, and 6 bases lay outside the gene matches. Germline CDR1 and CDR2: MGHDK and SYGVNS. The CDR3 contains 13 residues. CDR3: CASIGQGWTEAFF. CDR3 sequence (DNA): TGTGCCAGCATAGGACAGGGATGGACTGAAGCTTTCTTT.

The chain couples TRBV2 to TRBJ2-5; no clear D gene. CDR3 length equals 14 residues. Germline V gene data show CDR1 as SNHLY and CDR2 as FYNNEI. V lost 3 bases and J 2 bases, leaving 10 bases between the germline ends. The CDR3 spells CASSDGTVQETQYF. The CDR3 DNA follows: TGTGCCAGCAGTGATGGTACGGTACAAGAGACCCAGTACTTC.

The gene calls are TRBV19 and TRBJ2-5; D might be TRBD1 (5 bases). CDR3 length: 16 residues. The germline CDR1 and CDR2 sequences are LNHDA and SQIVND (reference sequence). Trimming stripped 1 base from V and 5 bases from J, with 17 bases between. CDR3 coding DNA: TGTGCCAGTAGTATAGCCGGGTGGCAGGGCGGCGAGACCCAGTACTTC. Translating it yields CASSIAGWQGGETQYF.

This chain uses TRBV28 with TRBJ2-4; unclear D gene. The germline CDR1 and CDR2 sequences are MDHEN and SYDVKM. The V end was cut by 6 bases, the J end by 0 bases, with 15 bases between. The CDR3 consists of 16 residues. DNA of the CDR3: TGTGCCAGCAGCCAAGGATCCGTGGTAGCCAAAAACATTCAGTACTTC. It is translated as CASSQGSVVAKNIQYF.